This T cell receptor beta chain comes out of a study of early T cells in non-severe SARS-CoV-2 infection. General study results and limits: The VDJdb matching leaned toward anti-spike CD8 responses and overlooked private and CD4 specificities.

There are many counts of this clonotype. Its antigen is not identified. The TCR library protocol was used to attach unique molecular identifiers. These identifiers were attached to individual cDNA molecules. TCRdb ran MiXCR on the 5' RACE reads and lists one entry per CDR3 protein. The repertoire holds around 71,000 distinct CDR3 sequences, with less than 12% as singletons. Here the sequenced sample was whole blood, taken at baseline. The TCR sequence derives from an adult who was a healthcare worker with PCR-confirmed SARS-CoV-2 infection or an uninfected control (not recorded which).

Here the CDR3 DNA reads TGTGCCAGTAGACCAGGACTTATGGGCTACACCTTC. This encodes CASRPGLMGYTF. V usage is TRBV19 and J usage is TRBJ1-2; no clear D gene. The CDR3 consists of 12 residues. Germline CDR1 LNHDA, CDR2 SQIVND (reference sequence). V shed 6 bases and J shed 8 bases, with 13 bases lying between them.